This T cell receptor beta chain was sequenced for a study of blood T cell repertoires in COVID-19. Germline V lookup: CDR1 MDHEN, CDR2 SYDVKM. The CDR3 spans 15 residues. Trimming took 1 base from V and 8 from J; bases not matched to a gene: 8. Libraries were prepared by immunoSEQ multiplex PCR; TCRdb keeps only in-frame clonotypes and omits some of them. Among some 150,000 clones listed, 70% to 90% were seen once. This clone was counted between two and nine times. The source material was peripheral blood. This sequence was found in a human donor with acute or convalescent COVID-19. The donor label of this sample is uncertain. The gene calls are TRBV28 and TRBJ1-2; 9 bases fit TRBD1. The CDR3 DNA is TGTGCCAGCAGTTTATCGACCAACAGGGGGCGAGGCTACACCTTC. Its protein is CASSLSTNRGRGYTF.